These 16 T cell receptor beta chains originate from one sample sequenced in a study of cytomegalovirus exposure and HLA in healthy donors. Sequenced by immunoSEQ multiplex PCR; TCRdb stores in-frame clones only, minus some. The sample gives 98,000 or so clones, approximately 96% of which show up once; 0.67% is in the top ten. The sample taken for sequencing was PBMCs. Source of these receptors: a woman aged 18-29 years in good health and CMV-seronegative.

The chain carries TRBV18 and TRBJ2-3; 10 bases map to TRBD1. CDR3 length equals 19 residues. Trimming removed 4 bases from V and 1 base from J; junction bases left unmatched: 14. CDR1 is KGHSH, CDR2 LQKENI, per germline. The CDR3 loop reads CASSRSGTGESRRTDTQYF. CDR3 DNA sequence: TGTGCCAGCTCACGCTCCGGGACAGGGGAGTCTCGCCGCACAGATACGCAGTATTTT.

This rearrangement joins TRBV19 to TRBJ1-5; 7 bases map to TRBD1. V was clipped by 6 bases and J by 5 bases; unmatched bases: 4. Germline V gene sequence: CDR1 LNHDA, CDR2 SQIVND (reference sequence). This CDR3 has 13 residues. Here the CDR3 DNA reads TGTGCCAGTAGCCCCACAGGGGATCAGCCCCAGCATTTT. It codes for CASSPTGDQPQHF.

The chain uses TRBV5-1 and TRBJ1-1, with 7 bases aligning to TRBD1. CDR3 length: 14 residues. Trimming at V came to 3 bases and at J to 3 bases, leaving 5 bases not matched to a gene. CDR1 and CDR2 (germline): SGHRS, YFSETQ. CDR3 amino acids: CASSSTGLDTEAFF. The CDR3, as DNA: TGCGCCAGCAGCTCGACAGGGCTGGACACTGAAGCTTTCTTT.

The chain joins TRBV19 to TRBJ1-2; 8 bases are shared with TRBD1. CDR1 and CDR2 (germline): LNHDA, SQIVND (reference sequence). V was clipped by 4 bases and J by 7 bases; unmatched bases: 8. This CDR3 region has 14 residues. The CDR3: CASSTTGVKGGYTF. CDR3 sequence (DNA): TGTGCCAGTAGTACGACAGGGGTTAAAGGTGGCTACACCTTC.

The chain carries TRBV27 and TRBJ2-1, with 8 bases aligning to TRBD1. The CDR3 totals 15 residues. V lost 4 bases, J lost 4 bases, and 6 bases stayed unmatched. The germline CDR1 and CDR2 sequences are MNHEY and SMNVEV (reference sequence). CDR3 sequence: CASSSEDRAYNEQFF. CDR3 bases: TGTGCCAGCAGTTCAGAGGACAGGGCTTACAATGAGCAGTTCTTC.

V usage is TRBV5-1 and J usage is TRBJ1-6; 9 bases line up with TRBD1. V lost 2 bases and J lost 0; bases outside the gene matches: 12. The CDR3 sequence is 20 residues long. Germline V CDR1 and CDR2: SGHRS, YFSETQ. The DNA of the CDR3 is TGCGCCAGCAGCTTATCCCCGGGACAGGGTGGAAGCTCCTATAATTCACCCCTCCACTTT. Translating gives CASSLSPGQGGSSYNSPLHF.

V and J are TRBV6-1 and TRBJ1-6; D is perhaps TRBD1 (6 bases). Germline loops: CDR1 MNHNS, CDR2 SASEGT. V shed 4 bases and J shed 10 bases, with 20 bases lying between them. The CDR3 extends over 16 amino acids. The CDR3 region is CASSVDNSRGGSPLHF. In nucleotides, the CDR3 is TGTGCCAGCAGTGTGGATAATAGCAGGGGCGGGTCACCCCTCCACTTT.

The gene calls are TRBV6-6 and TRBJ2-3, with 13 bases matching TRBD2. The junction had 1 base not matched to a gene; V was cut back by 6 bases and J by 4 bases. This CDR3 is built from 14 residues. CDR1 is MNHNY, CDR2 SVGAGI, per germline (reference sequence). The CDR3: CASSGLAGADTQYF. As DNA, the CDR3 is TGTGCCAGCAGCGGACTAGCGGGGGCAGATACGCAGTATTTT.

The chain is built from TRBV7-9 and TRBJ1-1; D unresolved. Germline V gene data show CDR1 as SEHNR and CDR2 as FQNEAQ (reference sequence). The CDR3 has 14 amino acids. Deletions cut 1 base from V and 1 base from J, with 7 bases between. CDR3 sequence: CASSLVVRNTEAFF. DNA of the CDR3: TGTGCCAGCAGCTTAGTGGTGCGGAACACTGAAGCTTTCTTT.

The rearrangement links TRBV6-5 to TRBJ1-2; 8 nucleotides agree with TRBD1. The CDR3 runs to 13 residues. The trim removed 1 base at V and 6 bases at J, leaving 1 base unmatched. The germline CDR1 and CDR2 sequences are MNHEY and SVGAGI. The CDR3 DNA reads as TGTGCCAGCAGTTACTTGACAGGGGATGGCTACACCTTC. Its protein is CASSYLTGDGYTF.

The chain has TRBV18 and TRBJ1-2; 8 bases are a match to TRBD1. The trim removed 2 bases at V and 7 bases at J, leaving 9 bases unmatched. The CDR3 is 15 residues long. Germline V gives CDR1 KGHSH, CDR2 LQKENI. The CDR3 bases are TGTGCCAGCTCACCATCGACAGGGGCGGTAGGTGGCTACACCTTC. Residues: CASSPSTGAVGGYTF.

This chain joins TRBV10-3 and TRBJ2-7; 7 positions match TRBD1. From germline, CDR1 is ENHRY and CDR2 SYGVKD. The J segment lost 2 bases and the V segment lost 2 bases, leaving 9 bases of the junction unmatched. This CDR3 is 16 amino acids long. The CDR3 spells CAISEPGTVHPYEQYF. In DNA form, the CDR3 reads TGTGCCATCAGTGAGCCAGGGACAGTTCATCCCTACGAGCAGTACTTC.

The chain combines TRBV28 with TRBJ2-7; D is possibly TRBD2 (6 bases). Germline values: CDR1 MDHEN, CDR2 SYDVKM. The V and J ends lost 3 bases and 7 bases respectively, with 13 bases between them. The CDR3 runs 13 residues. The CDR3: CASSFGLPSEQYF. In DNA form, the CDR3 reads TGTGCCAGCAGTTTCGGACTACCTTCTGAGCAGTACTTC.

V gene TRBV2 combines with J gene TRBJ2-1; a possible D gene is TRBD2 (7 bases). Between the trimmed V and J ends, which lost 4 bases and 7 bases, there was a span of 14 bases. Germline V CDR1 and CDR2: SNHLY, FYNNEI. The CDR3 is made up of 14 amino acids. CDR3 protein: CASSVGGALNEQFF. The CDR3 DNA sequence: TGTGCCAGCAGTGTGGGGGGGGCCTTAAATGAGCAGTTCTTC.

This clone has only one observation. In DNA, the CDR3 is TGTGCCAGCAGCTCTTACAGCAACACTGAAGCTTTCTTT. Its protein product is CASSSYSNTEAFF. The J gene is TRBJ1-1, the V gene TRBV6-6; D gene unclear. CDR3 length: 13 amino acids. CDR1 is MNHNY and CDR2 is SVGAGI in the germline V gene (reference sequence). Trimming cost V 6 bases and J 2 bases, with 10 bases left between them.

The chain is built from TRBV10-3 and TRBJ2-1, with TRBD2 matching 8 bases. The CDR3 runs 15 residues. From germline, CDR1 is ENHRY and CDR2 SYGVKD. J was trimmed by 9 bases and V by 6 bases; bases with no gene match: 13. CDR3 residues: CAISAGVGGAIEQFF. CDR3 nucleotides: TGTGCCATCAGCGCGGGTGTCGGGGGGGCTATTGAGCAGTTCTTC.